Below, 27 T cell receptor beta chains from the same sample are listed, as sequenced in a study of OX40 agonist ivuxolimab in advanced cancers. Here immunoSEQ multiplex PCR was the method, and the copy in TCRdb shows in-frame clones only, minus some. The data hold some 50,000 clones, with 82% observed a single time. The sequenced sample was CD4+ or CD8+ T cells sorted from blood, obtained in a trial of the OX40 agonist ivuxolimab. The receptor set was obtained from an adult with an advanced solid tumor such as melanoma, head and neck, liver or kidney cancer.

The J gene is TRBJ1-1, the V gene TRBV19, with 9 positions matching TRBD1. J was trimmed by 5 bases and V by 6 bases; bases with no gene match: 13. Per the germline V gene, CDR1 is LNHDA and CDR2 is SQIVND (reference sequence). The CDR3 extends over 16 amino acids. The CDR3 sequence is CASSSARTGVGTEAFF. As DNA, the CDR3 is TGTGCCAGTAGCTCCGCCCGGACAGGGGTTGGGACTGAAGCTTTCTTT.

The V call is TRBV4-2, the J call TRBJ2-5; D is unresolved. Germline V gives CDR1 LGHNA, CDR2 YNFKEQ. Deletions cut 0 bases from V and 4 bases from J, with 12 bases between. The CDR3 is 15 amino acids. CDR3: CASSQDAQRGETQYF. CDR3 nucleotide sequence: TGTGCCAGCAGCCAAGATGCTCAGAGAGGAGAGACCCAGTACTTC.

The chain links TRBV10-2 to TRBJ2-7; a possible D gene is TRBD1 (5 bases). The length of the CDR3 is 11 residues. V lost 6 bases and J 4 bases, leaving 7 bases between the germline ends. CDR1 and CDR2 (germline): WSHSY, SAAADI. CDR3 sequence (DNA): TGCGCCAGCAGGCAGGGATACGAGCAGTACTTC. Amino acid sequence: CASRQGYEQYF.

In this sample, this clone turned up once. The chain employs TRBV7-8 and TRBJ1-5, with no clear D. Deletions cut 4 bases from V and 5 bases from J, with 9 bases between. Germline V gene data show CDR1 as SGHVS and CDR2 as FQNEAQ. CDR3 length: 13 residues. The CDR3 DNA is TGTGCCAGCAGCTCCGACCAGGATCAGCCCCAGCATTTT. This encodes CASSSDQDQPQHF.

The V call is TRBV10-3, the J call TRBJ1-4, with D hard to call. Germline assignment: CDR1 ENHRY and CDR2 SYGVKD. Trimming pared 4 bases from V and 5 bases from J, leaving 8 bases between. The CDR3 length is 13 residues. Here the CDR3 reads CAISGARNEKLFF. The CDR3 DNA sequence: TGTGCCATCAGTGGTGCCAGAAATGAAAAACTGTTTTTT.

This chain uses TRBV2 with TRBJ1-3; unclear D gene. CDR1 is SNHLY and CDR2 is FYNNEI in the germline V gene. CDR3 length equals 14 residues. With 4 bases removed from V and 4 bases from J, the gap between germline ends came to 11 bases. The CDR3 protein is CASSVQSMGNTIYF. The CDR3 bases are TGTGCCAGCAGTGTCCAGTCTATGGGAAACACCATATATTTT.

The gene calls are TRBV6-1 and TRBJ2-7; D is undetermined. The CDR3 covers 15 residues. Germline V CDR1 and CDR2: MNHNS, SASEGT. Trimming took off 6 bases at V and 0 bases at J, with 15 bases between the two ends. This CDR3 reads CASSPINIASYEQYF. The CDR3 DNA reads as TGTGCCAGCAGCCCAATCAACATAGCCTCCTACGAGCAGTACTTC.

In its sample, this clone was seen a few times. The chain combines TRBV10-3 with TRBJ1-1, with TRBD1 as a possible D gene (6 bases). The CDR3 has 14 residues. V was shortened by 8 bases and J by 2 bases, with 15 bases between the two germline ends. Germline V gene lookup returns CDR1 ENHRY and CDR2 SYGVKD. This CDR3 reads CAIRADSSNTEAFF. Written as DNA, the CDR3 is TGTGCCATCCGTGCGGACAGCTCTAACACTGAAGCTTTCTTT.

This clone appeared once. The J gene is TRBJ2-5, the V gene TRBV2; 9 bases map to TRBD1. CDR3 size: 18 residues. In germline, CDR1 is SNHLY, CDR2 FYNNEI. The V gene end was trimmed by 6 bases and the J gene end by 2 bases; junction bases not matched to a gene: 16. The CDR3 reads CASSPPPWGQGWQETQYF. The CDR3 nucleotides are TGTGCCAGCAGCCCGCCACCATGGGGACAGGGATGGCAAGAGACCCAGTACTTC.

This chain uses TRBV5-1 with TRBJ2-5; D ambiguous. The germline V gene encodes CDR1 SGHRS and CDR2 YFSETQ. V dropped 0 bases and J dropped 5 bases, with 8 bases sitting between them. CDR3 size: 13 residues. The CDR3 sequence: CASSLVLRETQYF. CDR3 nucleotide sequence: TGCGCCAGCAGCTTGGTGTTGCGTGAGACCCAGTACTTC.

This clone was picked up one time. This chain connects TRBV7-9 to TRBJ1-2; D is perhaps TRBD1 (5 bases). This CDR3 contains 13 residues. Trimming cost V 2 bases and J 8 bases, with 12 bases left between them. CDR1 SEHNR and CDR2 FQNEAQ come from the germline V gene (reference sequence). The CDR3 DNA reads TGTGCCAGCAGCTTAATCTCAGGGTCCGGCTACACCTTC. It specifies CASSLISGSGYTF.

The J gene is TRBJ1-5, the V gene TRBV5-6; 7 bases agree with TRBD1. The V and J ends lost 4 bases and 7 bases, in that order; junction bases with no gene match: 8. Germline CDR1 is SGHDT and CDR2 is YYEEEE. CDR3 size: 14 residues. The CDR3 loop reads CASSTRQGRQPQHF. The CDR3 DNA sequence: TGTGCCAGCAGCACCCGACAGGGAAGGCAGCCCCAGCATTTT.

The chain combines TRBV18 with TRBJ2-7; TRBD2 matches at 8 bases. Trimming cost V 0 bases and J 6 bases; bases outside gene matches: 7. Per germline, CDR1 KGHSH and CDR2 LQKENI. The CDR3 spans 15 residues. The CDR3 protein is CASSPPRRGAPEQYF. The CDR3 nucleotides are TGTGCCAGCTCACCACCCCGGCGGGGGGCTCCCGAGCAGTACTTC. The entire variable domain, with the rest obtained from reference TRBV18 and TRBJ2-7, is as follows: NAGVMQNPRHLVRRRGQEARLRCSPMKGHSHVYWYRQLPEEGLKFMVYLQKENIIDESGMPKERFSAEFPKEGPSILRIQQVVRGDSAAYFCASSPPRRGAPEQYFGPGTRLTVT.

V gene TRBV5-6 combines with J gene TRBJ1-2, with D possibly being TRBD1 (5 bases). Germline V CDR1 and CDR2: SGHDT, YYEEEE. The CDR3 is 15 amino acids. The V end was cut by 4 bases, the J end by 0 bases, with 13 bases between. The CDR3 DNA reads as TGTGCCAGCAGCCAAGTGCAGGGAGCTAACTATGGCTACACCTTC. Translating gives CASSQVQGANYGYTF.

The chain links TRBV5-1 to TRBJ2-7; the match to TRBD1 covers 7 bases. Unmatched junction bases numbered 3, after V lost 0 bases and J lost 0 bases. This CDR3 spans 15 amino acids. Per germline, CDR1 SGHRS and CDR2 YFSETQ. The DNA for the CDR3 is TGCGCCAGCAGCTTGGCAGGGGGACGCTCCTACGAGCAGTACTTC. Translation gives CASSLAGGRSYEQYF.

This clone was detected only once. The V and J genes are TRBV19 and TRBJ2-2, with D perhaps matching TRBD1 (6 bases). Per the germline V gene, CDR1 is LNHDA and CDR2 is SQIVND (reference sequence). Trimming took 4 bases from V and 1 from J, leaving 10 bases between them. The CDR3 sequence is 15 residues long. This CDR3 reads CASSKGTMNTGELFF. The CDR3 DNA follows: TGTGCCAGTAGTAAAGGGACAATGAACACCGGGGAGCTGTTTTTT.

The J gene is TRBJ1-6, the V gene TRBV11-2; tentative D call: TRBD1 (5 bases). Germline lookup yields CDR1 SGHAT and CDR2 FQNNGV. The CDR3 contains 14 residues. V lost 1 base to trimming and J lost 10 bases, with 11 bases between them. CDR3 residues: CASSLGGGRSPLHF. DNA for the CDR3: TGTGCCAGCAGCTTAGGGGGCGGGCGGTCACCCCTCCACTTT.

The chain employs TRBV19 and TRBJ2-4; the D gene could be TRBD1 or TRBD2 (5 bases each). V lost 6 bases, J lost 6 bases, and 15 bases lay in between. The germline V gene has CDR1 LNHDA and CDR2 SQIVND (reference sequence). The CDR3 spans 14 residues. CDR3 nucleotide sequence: TGTGCCAGTAGCGATCGGGGCGGGTCAAACATTCAGTACTTC. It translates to CASSDRGGSNIQYF.

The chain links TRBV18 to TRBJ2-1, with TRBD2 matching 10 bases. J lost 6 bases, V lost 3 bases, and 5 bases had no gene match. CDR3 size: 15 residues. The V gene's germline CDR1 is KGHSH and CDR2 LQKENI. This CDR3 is CASSPGQRGGNEQFF. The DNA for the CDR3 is TGTGCCAGCTCACCCGGGCAGCGGGGGGGCAATGAGCAGTTCTTC.

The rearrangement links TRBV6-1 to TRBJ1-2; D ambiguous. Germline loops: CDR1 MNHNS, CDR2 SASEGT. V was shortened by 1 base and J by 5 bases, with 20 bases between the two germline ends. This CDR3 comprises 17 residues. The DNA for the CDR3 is TGTGCCAGCAGTGAAGGGTTGGAGGCAAGAGGAAGGTATGGCTACACCTTC. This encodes CASSEGLEARGRYGYTF.

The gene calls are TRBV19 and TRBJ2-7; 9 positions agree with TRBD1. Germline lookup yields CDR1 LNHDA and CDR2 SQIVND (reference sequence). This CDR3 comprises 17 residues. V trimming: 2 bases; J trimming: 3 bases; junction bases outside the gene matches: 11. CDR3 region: CASSISLGTGRSYEQYF. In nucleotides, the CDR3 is TGTGCCAGTAGTATATCCCTGGGGACAGGGAGAAGCTACGAGCAGTACTTC. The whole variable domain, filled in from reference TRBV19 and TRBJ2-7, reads DGGITQSPKYLFRKEGQNVTLSCEQNLNHDAMYWYRQDPGQGLRLIYYSQIVNDFQKGDIAEGYSVSREKKESFPLTVTSAQKNPTAFYLCASSISLGTGRSYEQYFGPGTRLTVT.

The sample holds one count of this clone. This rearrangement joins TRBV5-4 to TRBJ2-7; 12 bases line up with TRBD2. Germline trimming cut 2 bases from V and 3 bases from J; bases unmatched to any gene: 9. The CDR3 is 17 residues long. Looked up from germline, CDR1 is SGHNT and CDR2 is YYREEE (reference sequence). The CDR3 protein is CASSLDTSGGKGYEQYF. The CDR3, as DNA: TGTGCCAGCAGCTTAGACACTAGCGGGGGGAAGGGCTACGAGCAGTACTTC.

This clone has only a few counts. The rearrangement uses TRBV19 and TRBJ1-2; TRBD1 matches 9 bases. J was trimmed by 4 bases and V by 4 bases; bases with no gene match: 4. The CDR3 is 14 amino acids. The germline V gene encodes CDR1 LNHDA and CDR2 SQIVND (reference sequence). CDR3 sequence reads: CASSKEQGAYGYTF. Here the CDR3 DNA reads TGTGCCAGTAGTAAGGAACAGGGGGCCTATGGCTACACCTTC.

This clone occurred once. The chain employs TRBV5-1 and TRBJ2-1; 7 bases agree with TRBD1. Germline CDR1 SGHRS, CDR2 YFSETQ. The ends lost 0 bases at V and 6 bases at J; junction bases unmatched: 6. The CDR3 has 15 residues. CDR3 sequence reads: CASSLAQGVVNEQFF. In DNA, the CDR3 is TGCGCCAGCAGCTTGGCCCAGGGGGTGGTCAATGAGCAGTTCTTC.

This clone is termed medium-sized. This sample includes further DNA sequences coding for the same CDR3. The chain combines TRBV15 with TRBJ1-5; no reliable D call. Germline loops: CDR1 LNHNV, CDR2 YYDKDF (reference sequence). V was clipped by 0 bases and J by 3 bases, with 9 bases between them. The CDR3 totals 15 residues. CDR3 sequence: CATSRDKGFNQPQHF. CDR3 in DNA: TGTGCCACCAGCAGAGATAAAGGATTCAATCAGCCCCAGCATTTT.

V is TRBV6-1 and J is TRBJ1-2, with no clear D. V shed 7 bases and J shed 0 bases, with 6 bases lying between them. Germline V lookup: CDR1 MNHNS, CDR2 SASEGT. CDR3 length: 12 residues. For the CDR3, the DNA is TGTGCCAGCACCAATCCTAACTATGGCTACACCTTC. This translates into CASTNPNYGYTF.

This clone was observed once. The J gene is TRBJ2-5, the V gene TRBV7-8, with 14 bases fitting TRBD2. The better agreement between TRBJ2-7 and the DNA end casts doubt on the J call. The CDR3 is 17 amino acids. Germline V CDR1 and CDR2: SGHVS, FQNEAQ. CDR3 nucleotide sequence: TGTGCCAGCAGCCGAAAGAGGGGACTAGCGGGGGCAGGCGAGCAGTACTTC. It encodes CASSRKRGLAGAGEQYF.